This T cell receptor (beta chain) came from a study of T cells in localized non-small cell lung cancer. General study results and limits: In uninvolved adjacent lung, T cell clonality reached its highest value, exceeding tumor. Adjacent lung had a median roughly 60 of the 100 largest tumor clones.

Profiling relied on immunoSEQ multiplex PCR, and the TCRdb table lists in-frame clones only, not all of them. The sample has approximately 15,000 clones, around 83% seen once. The CDR3 runs to 15 residues. V was pared by 0 bases and J by 5 bases, with 11 bases between. CDR1 and CDR2 (germline): SGHTS, YDEGEE. As concerns this clone: Its target is unknown.

The sequences come from peripheral blood, collected before any cancer treatment. The receptor was isolated from a woman between 40 and 69 years old with stage I lung adenocarcinoma. The chain links TRBV5-8 to TRBJ1-4; no clear D. The CDR3 here is CASSLGRTSNEKLFF. CDR3 coding DNA: TGTGCCAGCAGCTTGGGGAGGACTTCGAATGAAAAACTGTTTTTT.